This entry lists 16 T cell receptor beta chains sequenced from one sample in a study of blood T cell repertoires in COVID-19. Only in-frame clones appear in the TCRdb table, and some are missing; sequencing was by immunoSEQ multiplex PCR. The sample has 45,000 to 50,000 clones, about nine tenths seen once. Sequenced sample: peripheral blood. These receptors originate from a woman of 80 years or more with COVID-19, enrolled during active disease.

The chain employs TRBV21-1 and TRBJ2-2; the D call of TRBD2 is as the table states it, not checked on the DNA. TRBV21-1 has pseudogene status. The CDR3 has 13 residues. CDR3 residues: CASSKRGAGELFF. Here the CDR3 DNA reads TGTGCCAGCAGCAAACGGGGGGCCGGGGAGCTGTTTTTT.

The J gene is TRBJ1-2, the V gene TRBV6-6, with TRBD1 as a possible D gene (5 bases). The germline CDR1 and CDR2 sequences are MNHNY and SVGAGI (reference sequence). Between the trimmed V and J ends, which lost 4 bases and 4 bases, there was a span of 16 bases. This CDR3 region has 15 residues. The CDR3 loop is CASSFAGGFTYGYTF. In nucleotides, the CDR3 is TGTGCCAGCAGTTTCGCGGGGGGATTTACCTATGGCTACACCTTC.

This clone was counted only a few times. J is TRBJ1-6 and V is TRBV27; D uncertain. The CDR3 loop spans 13 amino acids. V shed 2 bases and J shed 7 bases, with 6 bases lying between them. Germline CDR1 is MNHEY and CDR2 is SMNVEV (reference sequence). The CDR3 protein is CASSLRENSPLHF. Written as DNA, the CDR3 is TGTGCCAGCAGTTTAAGGGAGAATTCACCCCTCCACTTT.

This clone was seen a few times. This sequence joins TRBV9 and TRBJ2-7; D possibly corresponds to TRBD2 (7 bases). CDR1 is SGDLS and CDR2 is YYNGEE in the germline V gene. The CDR3 is 18 amino acids. Trimming took off 3 bases at V and 0 bases at J, with 22 bases between the two ends. The CDR3 DNA reads as TGTGCCAGCAGCGCAAGGGGGGGCGGTCACCTCAGCTCCTACGAGCAGTACTTC. Amino acid sequence: CASSARGGGHLSSYEQYF.

This rearrangement joins TRBV5-4 to TRBJ1-6, with TRBD1 matching 11 bases. The CDR3 spans 15 residues. V trimming: 3 bases; J trimming: 9 bases; junction bases outside the gene matches: 5. Per germline, CDR1 SGHNT and CDR2 YYREEE (reference sequence). CDR3 residues: CASSWGGTGGSPLHF. CDR3 coding DNA: TGTGCCAGCAGCTGGGGTGGGACAGGGGGTTCACCCCTCCACTTT.

The chain combines TRBV7-2 with TRBJ1-1, with D maybe TRBD1 (5 bases). The germline V gene has CDR1 SGHTA and CDR2 FQGNSA. V was cut by 5 bases and J by 5 bases, with 18 bases left in between. The CDR3 sequence is 15 residues long. DNA of the CDR3: TGTGCCAGCAGCCCTTCAAGTAGGGGTTGGACTGAAGCTTTCTTT. As protein: CASSPSSRGWTEAFF.

The gene calls are TRBV29-1 and TRBJ2-3; possibly TRBD2 for D (5 bases). The V gene's germline CDR1 is SQVTM and CDR2 ANQGSEA. With 4 bases removed from V and 1 base from J, the gap between germline ends came to 9 bases. This CDR3 has 13 residues. The CDR3 bases are TGCAGCGTTGGGAGTAGCGGCACAGATACGCAGTATTTT. It specifies CSVGSSGTDTQYF.

The rearrangement joins TRBV28 to TRBJ1-3, with D possibly TRBD1 on 6 matching bases. The V gene's germline CDR1 is MDHEN and CDR2 SYDVKM. V lost 4 bases and J lost 0, with 16 bases in between. There are 17 residues in the CDR3. CDR3 sequence (DNA): TGTGCCAGCAGTTCCCTGGGAAGGGGGACCTCTGGAAACACCATATATTTT. This sequence encodes CASSSLGRGTSGNTIYF.

The chain carries TRBV5-1 and TRBJ1-1; D gene uncertain. Trimming shortened V by 3 bases and J by 2 bases, and 8 bases separated the two germline ends. This CDR3 has 13 amino acids. CDR1 SGHRS and CDR2 YFSETQ come from the germline V gene. DNA for the CDR3: TGCGCCAGCAGCTGGGAGTACAACACTGAAGCTTTCTTT. It translates to CASSWEYNTEAFF.

This clone appeared once. The rearrangement uses TRBV24-1 and TRBJ2-2, with D hard to call. V shed 1 base and J shed 4 bases, with 12 bases lying between them. The CDR3 covers 16 residues. CDR1 KGHDR and CDR2 SFDVKD come from the germline V gene. The CDR3 protein is CATSDFSASVTGELFF. The DNA of the CDR3 is TGTGCCACCAGTGATTTCTCCGCCTCGGTCACCGGGGAGCTGTTTTTT.

The chain recombines TRBV15 with TRBJ1-6; the D gene is possibly TRBD1 (6 bases). CDR1 is LNHNV, CDR2 YYDKDF, per germline (reference sequence). The CDR3 is 15 amino acids. With 8 bases removed from V and 4 bases from J, the gap between germline ends came to 15 bases. The CDR3 region has the DNA TGTGCCACCTTACAGAGGGGGACGTATAATTCACCCCTCCACTTT. Amino acids: CATLQRGTYNSPLHF.

V and J are TRBV5-4 and TRBJ1-4; 9 bases agree with TRBD1. The germline CDR1 and CDR2 sequences are SGHNT and YYREEE (reference sequence). Germline trimming cut 4 bases from V and 4 bases from J; bases unmatched to any gene: 2. The CDR3 has 14 residues. The CDR3 here is CASSQTGGNEKLFF. CDR3 bases: TGTGCCAGCAGCCAGACAGGGGGTAATGAAAAACTGTTTTTT. Based on the CDR3 plus reference TRBV5-4 and TRBJ1-4, the full variable domain is ETGVTQSPTHLIKTRGQQVTLRCSSQSGHNTVSWYQQALGQGPQFIFQYYREEENGRGNFPPRFSGLQFPNYSSELNVNALELDDSALYLCASSQTGGNEKLFFGSGTQLSVL.

The J gene is TRBJ2-7, the V gene TRBV15, with D maybe TRBD2 (6 bases). The CDR3 is 18 residues long. The ends were cut back, 1 base at V and 4 bases at J, with 23 bases in the middle. The germline gives CDR1 LNHNV, CDR2 YYDKDF (reference sequence). The CDR3 loop is CATSRVRAGEGGGYEQYF. DNA of the CDR3: TGTGCCACCAGCAGAGTAAGGGCCGGCGAGGGTGGAGGGTACGAGCAGTACTTC.

The chain recombines TRBV4-2 with TRBJ2-5, with 8 bases that match TRBD2. Germline CDR1 reads LGHNA; CDR2 reads YNFKEQ. V lost 1 base, J lost 2 bases, and 12 bases stayed unmatched. This CDR3 has 18 amino acids. The CDR3 reads CASSQVLTGGPIQETQYF. DNA for the CDR3: TGTGCCAGCAGCCAAGTTTTGACGGGAGGGCCGATACAAGAGACCCAGTACTTC.

V gene TRBV6-2 or TRBV6-3 combines with J gene TRBJ2-7; a possible D gene is TRBD2 (6 bases). There are 13 residues in the CDR3. V lost 8 bases to trimming and J lost 3 bases, with 14 bases between them. Germline loops: CDR1 MNHEY, CDR2 SVGEGT. The CDR3 bases are TGTGCCAGCCGCCCGGGGACTCACTACGAGCAGTACTTC. Its protein product is CASRPGTHYEQYF.

The chain uses TRBV30 and TRBJ1-1; 11 bases agree with TRBD1. CDR3 length: 15 residues. Trimming at V came to 1 base and at J to 4 bases, leaving 5 bases not matched to a gene. From germline, CDR1 is GTSNPN and CDR2 SVGIG (reference sequence). This CDR3 reads CAWSAGTGGFTEAFF. For the CDR3, the DNA is TGTGCCTGGAGTGCCGGGACAGGGGGTTTCACTGAAGCTTTCTTT.